This T cell receptor beta chain came from a study of blood T cells in healthy people across ages. Study results and caveats: Conclusively comparing naive with antigen-experienced cells was impossible with unsorted PBMCs.

This clonotype has more than one count but fewer than ten. The antigen remains undetermined. V was cut by 2 bases and J by 3 bases, with 14 bases left in between. Germline-derived CDR1 and CDR2 are DFQATT and SNEGSKA (reference sequence). The CDR3 length is 14 residues. A second PCR, run for 7 to 11 cycles, used a sample-barcoded 5' primer plus a J-beta primer mix. TCRdb used MiXCR to reprocess the 5' RACE reads, holding one entry per CDR3 protein. The sample yields around 690,000 distinct CDR3 sequences, about 53% seen once. This receptor was taken from a man in his 60s in good health. The chain employs TRBV20-1 and TRBJ2-7; D possibly matches TRBD1 or TRBD2 (5 bases each). Sequences were obtained from blood. CDR3 sequence reads: CSARPPGPGYEQYF. CDR3 DNA sequence: TGCAGTGCTAGACCCCCGGGACCGGGCTACGAGCAGTACTTC.